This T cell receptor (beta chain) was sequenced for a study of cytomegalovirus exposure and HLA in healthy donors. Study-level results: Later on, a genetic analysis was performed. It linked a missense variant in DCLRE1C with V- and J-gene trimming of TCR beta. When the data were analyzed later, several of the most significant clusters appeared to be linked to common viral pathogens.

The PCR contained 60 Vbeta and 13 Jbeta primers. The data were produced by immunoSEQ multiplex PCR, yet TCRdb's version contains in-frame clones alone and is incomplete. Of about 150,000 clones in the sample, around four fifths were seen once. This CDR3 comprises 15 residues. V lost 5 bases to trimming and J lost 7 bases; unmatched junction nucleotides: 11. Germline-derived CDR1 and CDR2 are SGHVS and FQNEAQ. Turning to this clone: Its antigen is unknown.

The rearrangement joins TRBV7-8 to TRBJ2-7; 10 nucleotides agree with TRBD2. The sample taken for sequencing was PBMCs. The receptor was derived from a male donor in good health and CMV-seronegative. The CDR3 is CASSQIYSGGTEQYF. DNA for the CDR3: TGTGCCAGCAGCCAGATATATAGCGGGGGGACTGAGCAGTACTTC.